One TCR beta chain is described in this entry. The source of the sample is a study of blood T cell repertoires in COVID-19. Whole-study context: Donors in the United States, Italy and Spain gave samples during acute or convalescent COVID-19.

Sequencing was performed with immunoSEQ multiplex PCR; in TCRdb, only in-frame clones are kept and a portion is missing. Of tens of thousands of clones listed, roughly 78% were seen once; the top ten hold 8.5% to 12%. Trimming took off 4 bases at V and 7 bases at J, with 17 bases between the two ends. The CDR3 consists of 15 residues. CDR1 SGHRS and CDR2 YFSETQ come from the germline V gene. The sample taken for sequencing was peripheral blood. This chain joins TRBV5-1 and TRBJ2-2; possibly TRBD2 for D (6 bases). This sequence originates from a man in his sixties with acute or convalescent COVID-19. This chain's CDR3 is CASSPIRLVGGELFF. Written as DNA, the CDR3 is TGCGCCAGCAGCCCAATTAGACTAGTCGGCGGGGAGCTGTTTTTT.